This is a list of T cell receptor beta chains from one sample in a study of T cells in Graves' hyperthyroidism and ophthalmopathy. TCRdb called the multiplex PCR reads again in MiXCR, with one record for every CDR3 protein. The sample lists about 290,000 distinct CDR3 sequences, around 15% seen once, with 7.9% in the top ten. Specimen: blood. The receptors derive from a woman in her thirties or forties with Graves' hyperthyroidism. Both conserved end residues are part of each CDR3. A D gene is named only where the DNA matches it firmly. Size values are once, few and many counts, or a class for expanded clones, and some rows have none.

D	size	J	V	DNA	CDR3
-	many	TRBJ2-7	TRBV20-1	TGCAGTGCTCGCTCAGCGGGCTCAACCTACGAGCAGTACTTC	CSARSAGSTYEQYF
-	many	TRBJ1-2	TRBV12-3/TRBV12-4	TGTGCCAGCATTCCTCATCCCGGGGACTATGGCTACACCTTC	CASIPHPGDYGYTF
TRBD1	many	TRBJ1-2	TRBV6-1	TGTGCCAGCAGTGACCCGACAGGGGGCGCAAACTATGGCTACACCTTC	CASSDPTGGANYGYTF
TRBD2	-	TRBJ2-1	TRBV11-2	TGTGCCAGCAGCTTAAGGGACTATTTGGACAATGAGCAGTTCTTC	CASSLRDYLDNEQFF
-	few	TRBJ2-2	TRBV3-1	TGTGCCAGCAGCCAAGTCGCGTGGACTCAGAACACCGGGGAGCTGTTTTTT	CASSQVAWTQNTGELFF
-	-	TRBJ1-5	TRBV6-5	TGTGCCAGCAGTTATTCTCTCGGGGGAATCAATCAGCCCCAGCATTTT	CASSYSLGGINQPQHF
TRBD1	few	TRBJ1-1	TRBV20-1	TGCAGTGCTCCCCGGGACAGCAGCACTGAAGCTTTCTTT	CSAPRDSSTEAFF
-	-	TRBJ2-5	TRBV10-3	TGTGCCATCAGACCCTCGGAGGGAGCAGAGACCCAGTACTTC	CAIRPSEGAETQYF
-	many	TRBJ1-2	TRBV12-3/TRBV12-4	TGTGCCAGCAGGCGTCAGGGAAGAGGTGGCTACACCTTC	CASRRQGRGGYTF
TRBD1	many	TRBJ2-7	TRBV6-5	TGTGCCAGCAGTTACAAACCGACAGGGGCGAGGGAGCAGTACTTC	CASSYKPTGAREQYF
-	-	TRBJ1-3	TRBV12-3/TRBV12-4	TGTGCCAGCAGCACCTTGGGGGGAAACACCATATATTTT	CASSTLGGNTIYF
TRBD1	few	TRBJ2-5	TRBV13	TGTGCCAGCAGCTCCACAGGGGGCGATGAGACCCAGTACTTC	CASSSTGGDETQYF
TRBD2	-	TRBJ2-1	TRBV2	TGTGCCAGCCGGGGACTAGCGGGGGGCTCTTATGAGCAGTTCTTC	CASRGLAGGSYEQFF
-	many	TRBJ2-1	TRBV2	TGTGCCAGCAGTGGGGAGGGGGCCTACAATGAGCAGTTCTTC	CASSGEGAYNEQFF
TRBD1	-	TRBJ2-3	TRBV18	TGTGCCAGCTCACCACCTAACAGGGGTACGCAGTATTTT	CASSPPNRGTQYF
-	many	TRBJ1-1	TRBV12-3/TRBV12-4	TGTGCCAGCAGCCTTACCACCCCGAACGAGGCTTTCTTT	CASSLTTPNEAFF
-	-	TRBJ1-4	TRBV29-1	TGCAGCGTTGAAACGGCTCTGGGTGGAAAACTGTTTTTT	CSVETALGGKLFF
TRBD2	many	TRBJ2-1	TRBV20-1	TGCAGTGCTAGAGATTTCGGACTAGGAGACAATGAGCAGTTCTTC	CSARDFGLGDNEQFF
TRBD2	few	TRBJ2-5	TRBV5-4	TGTGCCAGCGGCTTGGAGGGAGGGGAGACCCAGTACTTC	CASGLEGGETQYF
-	many	TRBJ2-3	TRBV20-1	TGCAGTGCTAGGGACTCTATCACAGATACGCAGTATTTT	CSARDSITDTQYF
TRBD2	few	TRBJ2-5	TRBV7-9	TGTGCCAGCAGCTCAGCGGGAGGCCGCCAAGAGACCCAGTACTTC	CASSSAGGRQETQYF
TRBD1	many	TRBJ1-1	TRBV6-1	TGTGCCAGCGCACTGGACAGGGCTAACACTGAAGCTTTCTTT	CASALDRANTEAFF
TRBD2	many	TRBJ2-5	TRBV30	TGTGCCTTAGCGGGAAAATCCCAAGAGACCCAGTACTTC	CALAGKSQETQYF
TRBD2	-	TRBJ2-7	TRBV7-9	TGTGCCAGCAGCCCCGGGACTAGCGGAGGGATCAGCTCCTACGAGCAGTACTTC	CASSPGTSGGISSYEQYF
TRBD2	few	TRBJ2-1	TRBV20-1	TGCAGTGCTTCCTCGGGGAGCGGGGTCACGAGCTCCTACAATGAGCAGTTCTTC	CSASSGSGVTSSYNEQFF
-	many	TRBJ2-2	TRBV5-6	TGTGCCAGCAGCCCGGACCTTGGGTTCGGGGAGCTGTTTTTT	CASSPDLGFGELFF
TRBD2	few	TRBJ2-1	TRBV24-1	TGTGCCACCAGTGATTCCCGGACTAGCGGGAGCTCCTACAATGAGCAGTTCTTC	CATSDSRTSGSSYNEQFF
-	many	TRBJ2-3	TRBV7-9	TGTGCCAGCAGCTTTCTTCAGGGAAGGGATACGCAGTATTTT	CASSFLQGRDTQYF
-	many	TRBJ1-2	TRBV6-2/TRBV6-3	TGTGCCAGCACATCACGTATAGGGGGACTCTATGGCTACACCTTC	CASTSRIGGLYGYTF
-	many	TRBJ2-1	TRBV4-1	TGCGCCAGCAGCCAAGATCTCGGGGAGACCTACAATGAGCAGTTCTTC	CASSQDLGETYNEQFF
-	-	TRBJ1-5	TRBV18	TGTGCCAGCTCACCGGGGGGGGGTCGTCAGCCCCAGCATTTT	CASSPGGGRQPQHF
TRBD1	many	TRBJ1-2	TRBV7-2	TGTGCCAGCAGCATTAGACAGGGGGCCCTGTTGAGCGGCTACACCTTC	CASSIRQGALLSGYTF
-	many	TRBJ1-2	TRBV6-1	TGTGCCAGCAGTGTCAGGGACAACTATGGCTACACCTTC	CASSVRDNYGYTF
-	many	TRBJ1-5	TRBV7-9	TGTGCCAGCAGCTTAGATGGCCTCTCACCCCAGCATTTT	CASSLDGLSPQHF
-	many	TRBJ2-4	TRBV28	TGTGCCAGCAGTTCGACCCTCGGAAACATTCAGTACTTC	CASSSTLGNIQYF
-	many	TRBJ1-6	TRBV7-6	TGTGCCAGCAGCTTAGCCCCGTTACGCTCACCCCTCCACTTT	CASSLAPLRSPLHF
-	many	TRBJ2-7	TRBV20-1	TGCAGTGCTAGACGGGGGGCAGGGAGGCTAGGAGGCGAGCAGTACTTC	CSARRGAGRLGGEQYF
-	few	TRBJ2-7	TRBV29-1	TGCAGCGTCGCCCCGGACTGGGGTTACGAGCAGTACTTC	CSVAPDWGYEQYF
TRBD2	many	TRBJ2-5	TRBV20-1	TGCAGTGCCTATCTAGCGGGAGTAGGAGAGACCCAGTACTTC	CSAYLAGVGETQYF
-	-	TRBJ1-5	TRBV3-1	TGTGCCAGCAGCCAAGATACGGCCAATCAGCCCCAGCATTTT	CASSQDTANQPQHF
TRBD2	-	TRBJ2-1	TRBV19	TGTGCCAGTAGTAACGGGGGGGATTACAATGAGCAGTTCTTC	CASSNGGDYNEQFF
TRBD1	many	TRBJ1-6	TRBV6-1	TGTGCCAGCAGTTACAACCGGGACAGGGTTTCACCCCTCCACTTT	CASSYNRDRVSPLHF
TRBD1	many	TRBJ1-2	TRBV19	TGTGCCAGTAGTATTAGACAGGGAGGGAGGTCGGCTAACGGCTACACCTTC	CASSIRQGGRSANGYTF
-	many	TRBJ2-6	TRBV7-2	TGTGCCAGCAGCTTAGGGGGGCCGGGGGCCAACGTCCTGACTTTC	CASSLGGPGANVLTF
-	many	TRBJ1-1	TRBV12-3/TRBV12-4	TGTGCCAGCAGCACTCCTTGGGAAAAGACAGGCAACACTGAAGCTTTCTTT	CASSTPWEKTGNTEAFF
TRBD2	many	TRBJ2-3	TRBV6-1	TGTGCCAGCAGCGGGACTAGGGGCACAGATACGCAGTATTTT	CASSGTRGTDTQYF
-	many	TRBJ2-7	TRBV12-3/TRBV12-4	TGTGCCAGCAGTTTAGGGGCCTACGAGCAGTACTTC	CASSLGAYEQYF
-	many	TRBJ2-2	TRBV2	TGTGCCAGCAGTTTTCAGAACGGCGGGGAGCTGTTTTTT	CASSFQNGGELFF
-	many	TRBJ1-1	TRBV2	TGTGCCAGCATCAGGTCTCCGAGGACTGAAGCTTTCTTT	CASIRSPRTEAFF